The T cell receptor (beta chain) under discussion was sequenced for a study of HIV-infected patients and healthy controls. Study-wide points: The seeming recovery of the Gini index after therapy in HIV-infected patients vanished in size-matched data.

All unsorted peripheral T cells were captured because whole blood was used without fractionation. Trimming took 5 bases from V and 3 from J; bases not matched to a gene: 6. Germline V lookup: CDR1 MNHEY, CDR2 SMNVEV (reference sequence). The length of the CDR3 is 14 residues. This clonotype is classed as medium-sized. The antigen is not known. Alpha and beta constant-region primers primed reverse transcription of about 470 ng RNA. Using multiplexing indices, alpha and beta chain libraries were generated apart by chain-specific third strand synthesis. A short first PCR added P5 and P7 adapter elements and a second index. A single record per CDR3 protein comes from TCRdb applying MiXCR to the 5' RACE reads. The sample has a few thousand distinct CDR3 sequences, roughly 25% seen once.

This chain joins TRBV27 and TRBJ2-5; 7 nucleotides align to TRBD2. The source was blood, collected before antiretroviral therapy. This clonotype was obtained from an adult with HIV infection. The CDR3 DNA sequence: TGTGCCAGCAGTCCCGCGCTAGCGGAAGAGACCCAGTACTTC. Its translation is CASSPALAEETQYF.